This TCR beta chain comes out of a study of T cell responses to AZD1222 COVID-19 vaccine. The CDR3 length is 12 residues. Germline trimming cut 8 bases from V and 7 bases from J; bases unmatched to any gene: 5. Germline CDR1 is WNHNN and CDR2 is SYGVQD (reference sequence). As to this clone: Its antigen is unidentified.

Study results and limitations: The breadth and depth of Spike-specific TCRs increased once two AZD1222 doses had been given. Reportedly, nearly half of unique spike TCRs recognized epitopes outside B.1.351/B.1.1.7 mutations. White British people made up most donors, females outnumbered males, and clonal diversity was possibly underestimated. There were vaccine-associated CD4 TCRs across spike, dominant at 160-218 and 743-854.

Sequencing used immunoSEQ multiplex PCR; TCRdb keeps in-frame clones, though not all of them. The table lists 160,000 or so clones, more than 85% of them singletons, with 4.4% in the top ten. The chain has TRBV10-1 and TRBJ2-1; TRBD2 agrees at 7 bases. The source material was peripheral blood, sampled on day 0 of AZD1222 vaccination. This receptor was identified in an adult in good health. The CDR3 nucleotides are TGCGCCAGCCGGGGGGAGGGGAATGAGCAGTTCTTC. Translation gives CASRGEGNEQFF.